Following are 26 T cell receptor beta chains from one sample sequenced in a study of OX40 agonist ivuxolimab in advanced cancers. Profiling relied on immunoSEQ multiplex PCR, and the TCRdb table lists in-frame clones only, not all of them. The sample yields fewer than 25,000 clones, approximately 74% seen once. This specimen was CD4+ or CD8+ T cells sorted from blood, taken in a trial of the OX40 agonist ivuxolimab. The receptor set was obtained from an adult with an advanced solid tumor such as melanoma, head and neck, liver or kidney cancer.

The gene calls are TRBV7-9 and TRBJ1-6; D remains unclear. Deletions cut 5 bases from V and 6 bases from J, with 5 bases between. CDR1 and CDR2 from the germline V gene are SEHNR and FQNEAQ (reference sequence). This CDR3 spans 12 amino acids. CDR3: CASSRINSPLHF. Written as DNA, the CDR3 is TGTGCCAGCAGCCGAATTAATTCACCCCTCCACTTT.

This chain joins TRBV4-1 and TRBJ2-2, with 7 positions matching TRBD2. The CDR3 has 14 amino acids. J gave up 7 bases and V 1 base, and 3 bases lay outside the gene matches. Germline CDR1 MGHRA, CDR2 YSYEKL. In nucleotides, the CDR3 is TGCGCCAGCAGCCAAGGGCGGGAGATCGGGGAGCTGTTTTTT. Residues: CASSQGREIGELFF.

This chain connects TRBV9 to TRBJ2-3; D might be TRBD2 (6 bases). Trimming took off 4 bases at V and 2 bases at J, with 17 bases between the two ends. Germline V gene data show CDR1 as SGDLS and CDR2 as YYNGEE. CDR3 length: 16 residues. DNA of the CDR3: TGTGCCAGCAGCACCCTCTCCGGGGGACCCACAGATACGCAGTATTTT. Encoded protein: CASSTLSGGPTDTQYF.

The V and J genes are TRBV2 and TRBJ1-2; no firm D call. Trimming took 2 bases from V and 4 from J, leaving 14 bases between them. Germline CDR1 and CDR2: SNHLY and FYNNEI. The CDR3 is 15 residues long. The CDR3 region is CASSEWQDPIYGYTF. CDR3 sequence (DNA): TGTGCCAGCAGTGAATGGCAGGACCCCATCTATGGCTACACCTTC.

V is TRBV29-1 and J is TRBJ1-2; possible D gene TRBD1, 6 bases. There are 13 residues in the CDR3. Germline V lookup: CDR1 SQVTM, CDR2 ANQGSEA. The V end was cut by 7 bases, the J end by 0 bases, with 12 bases between. The DNA of the CDR3 is TGCAGCGCCAAGGACAGAGCTAACTATGGCTACACCTTC. Amino acid sequence: CSAKDRANYGYTF. Using reference TRBV29-1 and TRBJ1-2 for the parts outside the CDR3, the full variable domain is SAVISQKPSRDICQRGTSLTIQCQVDSQVTMMFWYRQQPGQSLTLIATANQGSEATYESGFVIDKFPISRPNLTFSTLTVSNMSPEDSSIYLCSAKDRANYGYTFGSGTRLTVV.

This chain connects TRBV27 to TRBJ1-6; 9 bases line up with TRBD1. Germline V lookup: CDR1 MNHEY, CDR2 SMNVEV (reference sequence). With 8 bases clipped from V and 7 bases from J, the junction kept 3 bases outside the gene matches. The CDR3 has 13 residues. The CDR3 here is CASGTGWNSPLHF. CDR3 DNA sequence: TGTGCCAGCGGGACAGGGTGGAATTCACCCCTCCACTTT.

This chain uses TRBV7-9 with TRBJ2-1; 8 positions agree with TRBD1. V shed 5 bases, J shed 4 bases, and the junction held 4 bases outside the gene matches. This CDR3 spans 14 amino acids. The germline gives CDR1 SEHNR, CDR2 FQNEAQ (reference sequence). Here the CDR3 reads CASSPGQDYNEQFF. CDR3 nucleotide sequence: TGTGCCAGCAGCCCGGGACAGGATTACAATGAGCAGTTCTTC. The full variable domain, its missing parts supplied by reference TRBV7-9 and TRBJ2-1, is DTGVSQNPRHKITKRGQNVTFRCDPISEHNRLYWYRQTLGQGPEFLTYFQNEAQLEKSRLLSDRFSAERPKGSFSTLEIQRTEQGDSAMYLCASSPGQDYNEQFFGPGTRLTVL.

This clone was found a few times. The V call is TRBV4-3, the J call TRBJ1-1; D gene unclear. The V end was cut by 0 bases, the J end by 3 bases, with 8 bases between. Germline V gives CDR1 LGHNA, CDR2 YSLEER. The length of the CDR3 is 14 residues. The chain's CDR3 is CASSQDRSDTEAFF. CDR3 sequence (DNA): TGCGCCAGCAGCCAAGATCGGTCGGACACTGAAGCTTTCTTT.

V usage is TRBV7-9 and J usage is TRBJ1-1, with D unclear. Looked up from germline, CDR1 is SEHNR and CDR2 is FQNEAQ (reference sequence). This CDR3 has 12 amino acids. Trimming took 6 bases from V and 11 from J, leaving 16 bases between them. The CDR3 nucleotides are TGTGCCAGCAGACACGACCCACCGGTGGCTTTCTTT. Protein: CASRHDPPVAFF.

This chain connects TRBV6-1 to TRBJ2-7, with D unresolved. Germline CDR1 MNHNS, CDR2 SASEGT. CDR3 length: 12 residues. The V gene lost 6 bases and the J gene lost 4 bases, with 10 bases spanning the gap. The chain's CDR3 is CASRSDFYEQYF. CDR3 in DNA: TGTGCCAGCAGATCAGACTTTTACGAGCAGTACTTC.

V gene TRBV20-1 combines with J gene TRBJ2-1; maybe TRBD1 (5 bases). Germline V gene sequence: CDR1 DFQATT, CDR2 SNEGSKA (reference sequence). Trimming cost V 3 bases and J 14 bases, with 14 bases left between them. The CDR3 is 11 residues long. The CDR3 nucleotides are TGCAGTGCTAGTTCGACAGTTGGGGAGTTCTTC. Translating it yields CSASSTVGEFF.

J is TRBJ1-4 and V is TRBV10-3; possibly TRBD1 for D (5 bases). CDR3 size: 15 residues. Trimming removed 2 bases at V and 6 bases at J, with 13 bases between. Germline V CDR1 and CDR2: ENHRY, SYGVKD. CDR3 in amino acids: CAISEGRGFDEKLFF. CDR3 nucleotide sequence: TGTGCCATCAGTGAGGGACGGGGCTTTGATGAAAAACTGTTTTTT.

The genes are TRBV4-1 and TRBJ2-1; 10 nucleotides match TRBD1. The V gene end was trimmed by 4 bases and the J gene end by 2 bases; junction bases not matched to a gene: 5. There are 16 residues in the CDR3. Germline V lookup: CDR1 MGHRA, CDR2 YSYEKL. CDR3 sequence reads: CASSPGQGGTYNEQFF. The CDR3 nucleotides read TGCGCCAGCAGCCCCGGACAGGGGGGGACCTACAATGAGCAGTTCTTC.

The J gene is TRBJ2-3, the V gene TRBV6-5; 8 positions agree with TRBD2. The germline V gene has CDR1 MNHEY and CDR2 SVGAGI. V trimming: 5 bases; J trimming: 3 bases; junction bases outside the gene matches: 7. The CDR3 runs 15 residues. The CDR3 protein is CASSQLAAATDTQYF. CDR3 in DNA: TGTGCCAGCAGTCAACTAGCGGCGGCGACAGATACGCAGTATTTT.

This clone was counted a few times. The chain couples TRBV5-4 to TRBJ1-1, with 7 bases matching TRBD1. This CDR3 contains 13 residues. Trimming cost V 2 bases and J 4 bases; bases outside gene matches: 2. CDR1 is SGHNT and CDR2 is YYREEE in the germline V gene (reference sequence). The DNA for the CDR3 is TGTGCCAGCAGCTTACAGGGGAGCACTGAAGCTTTCTTT. Amino acid sequence: CASSLQGSTEAFF.

In this sample, this clone turned up once. The rearrangement links TRBV11-3 to TRBJ2-1; possibly TRBD1 for D (5 bases). Germline V gives CDR1 SGHNT, CDR2 YENEEA. V was shortened by 1 base and J by 10 bases, with 5 bases between the two germline ends. This CDR3 comprises 11 residues. CDR3 coding DNA: TGTGCCAGCAGCTTAGGGACAGAGCAGTTCTTC. It specifies CASSLGTEQFF.

This rearrangement joins TRBV11-2 to TRBJ2-7; D might be TRBD2 (5 bases). The CDR3 loop spans 14 amino acids. Germline assignment: CDR1 SGHAT and CDR2 FQNNGV. V dropped 0 bases and J dropped 6 bases, with 12 bases sitting between them. The CDR3 loop is CASSLEPLASEQYF. The CDR3 DNA follows: TGTGCCAGCAGCTTAGAGCCTCTAGCTAGCGAGCAGTACTTC.

This clone is a singleton in its sample. The rearrangement links TRBV7-2 to TRBJ1-1; D gene unclear. CDR1 is SGHTA and CDR2 is FQGNSA in the germline V gene. V shed 2 bases and J shed 3 bases, with 4 bases lying between them. CDR3 size: 12 residues. This chain's CDR3 is CASSLIYTEAFF. The CDR3 bases are TGTGCCAGCAGCTTAATTTACACTGAAGCTTTCTTT. The variable domain in full, with the rest retrieved from reference TRBV7-2 and TRBJ1-1, is GAGVSQSPSNKVTEKGKDVELRCDPISGHTALYWYRQSLGQGLEFLIYFQGNSAPDKSGLPSDRFSAERTGGSVSTLTIQRTQQEDSAVYLCASSLIYTEAFFGQGTRLTVV.

J is TRBJ2-7 and V is TRBV7-2, with unresolved D. The CDR3 extends over 13 amino acids. The germline V gene encodes CDR1 SGHTA and CDR2 FQGNSA. Trimming pared 4 bases from V and 4 bases from J, leaving 11 bases between. The CDR3, as DNA: TGTGCCAGCAGCTCCAGCCCCGGGTACGAGCAGTACTTC. Translating it yields CASSSSPGYEQYF.

This chain links TRBV27 with TRBJ2-7, with 9 bases lining up with TRBD1. Losses at the gene ends were 4 bases for V and 5 bases for J; bases not matched to a gene: 9. From germline, CDR1 is MNHEY and CDR2 SMNVEV (reference sequence). This CDR3 region has 15 residues. The CDR3 DNA follows: TGTGCCAGCAGTTCCCCCGGGACAGGGTACCACGAGCAGTACTTC. It is translated as CASSSPGTGYHEQYF.

This clone showed up just a few times. The V gene is TRBV28, the J gene TRBJ1-2, with D possibly being TRBD1 (6 bases). V gave up 0 bases and J gave up 4 bases, with 9 bases separating them. The CDR3 totals 14 residues. Germline CDR1 reads MDHEN; CDR2 reads SYDVKM. CDR3: CASSLWGGSYGYTF. The CDR3 coding sequence is TGTGCCAGCAGTTTATGGGGGGGCAGCTATGGCTACACCTTC.

The chain combines TRBV25-1 with TRBJ2-7, with TRBD2 identical over 9 bases. The CDR3 is 15 amino acids. Looked up from germline, CDR1 is MGHDK and CDR2 is SYGVNS. With 3 bases clipped from V and 1 base from J, the junction kept 4 bases outside the gene matches. The CDR3 region is CASSDSSGISYEQYF. CDR3 nucleotides: TGTGCCAGCAGTGACTCTAGCGGGATTTCCTACGAGCAGTACTTC.

This clone was counted once. The chain joins TRBV4-1 to TRBJ2-7, with 9 positions matching TRBD1. In germline, CDR1 is MGHRA, CDR2 YSYEKL. CDR3 length: 14 residues. Trimming cost V 4 bases and J 3 bases; bases outside gene matches: 4. This CDR3 is CASSRVGQGYEQYF. The DNA of the CDR3 is TGCGCCAGCAGCCGAGTGGGACAGGGCTACGAGCAGTACTTC.

The chain has TRBV19 and TRBJ2-3; tentatively, D is TRBD2 (5 bases). V lost 3 bases, J lost 6 bases, and 10 bases lay in between. This CDR3 has 13 amino acids. CDR1 and CDR2 (germline): LNHDA, SQIVND (reference sequence). CDR3: CASSMWERDTQYF. Here the CDR3 DNA reads TGTGCCAGTAGTATGTGGGAGAGGGATACGCAGTATTTT.

This chain uses TRBV27 with TRBJ2-1, with a possible D match to TRBD1 (8 bases). This CDR3 is 13 amino acids long. V was clipped by 5 bases and J by 8 bases, with 13 bases between them. Germline V lookup: CDR1 MNHEY, CDR2 SMNVEV (reference sequence). CDR3 bases: TGTGCCAGCAGTCCTACAGGGGGGGATGAGCAGTTCTTC. It yields the protein CASSPTGGDEQFF.

V usage is TRBV5-4 and J usage is TRBJ1-6; no definite D call. The germline V gene has CDR1 SGHNT and CDR2 YYREEE (reference sequence). This CDR3 has 12 residues. Between the trimmed V and J ends, which lost 4 bases and 10 bases, there was a span of 9 bases. The CDR3, as DNA: TGTGCCAGCAGCCAAGATAGATCACCCCTCCACTTT. Translation gives CASSQDRSPLHF. Filled out from reference TRBV5-4 and TRBJ1-6, the complete variable domain reads ETGVTQSPTHLIKTRGQQVTLRCSSQSGHNTVSWYQQALGQGPQFIFQYYREEENGRGNFPPRFSGLQFPNYSSELNVNALELDDSALYLCASSQDRSPLHFGNGTRLTVT.